This T cell receptor beta chain was obtained from a study of OX40 agonist ivuxolimab in advanced cancers. Study in general: Ivuxolimab, an antibody acting as an agonist of OX40 (CD134), was used to treat patients. Ivuxolimab, which patients received intravenously every 2 weeks, was dosed at 0.01 to 10 mg/kg.

Patients with autoimmune history or systemic immunosuppression were excluded. This clone was recorded a few times. Its antigen is unknown. Clones were sequenced by immunoSEQ multiplex PCR, and TCRdb holds only the in-frame ones, with some missing. The sample comprises about 26,000 clones, about 87% of which are singletons, and just under 20% rests with the top ten. This CDR3 has 13 amino acids. V lost 4 bases and J lost 0, with 6 bases in between. CDR1 LGHNA and CDR2 YNFKEQ come from the germline V gene. Study conclusions and caveats: There was clonal expansion of CD4+ and CD8+ blood T cells by week 6 at 0.1 to 3.0 mg/kg.

The sequenced sample was CD4+ or CD8+ T cells sorted from blood, obtained in a trial of the OX40 agonist ivuxolimab. This receptor was taken from an adult with an advanced solid tumor such as melanoma, head and neck, liver or kidney cancer. The chain recombines TRBV4-2 with TRBJ1-1; no clear D gene. CDR3 DNA sequence: TGTGCCAGCAGCCCCGACCTGAACACTGAAGCTTTCTTT. As protein: CASSPDLNTEAFF.